These 12 T cell receptor beta chains were sequenced from one sample in a study of blood T cell repertoires in COVID-19. The data were produced by immunoSEQ multiplex PCR, yet TCRdb's version contains in-frame clones alone and is incomplete. The profile shows 150,000 to 200,000 clones, around 78% of them singletons. Sequenced material: peripheral blood. These receptors were obtained from a woman older than 75 with active or convalescent COVID-19.

This chain connects TRBV4-3 to TRBJ1-4, with D perhaps matching TRBD1 (5 bases). V lost 0 bases to trimming and J lost 7 bases, with 9 bases between them. This CDR3 is 14 amino acids long. Germline assignment: CDR1 LGHNA and CDR2 YSLEER. This CDR3 reads CASSQDGRGEKLFF. The CDR3 DNA follows: TGCGCCAGCAGCCAAGACGGGAGGGGTGAAAAACTGTTTTTT.

The chain joins TRBV7-6 to TRBJ2-1; the D gene is possibly TRBD2 (6 bases). Germline V lookup: CDR1 SGHVS, CDR2 FNYEAQ. The CDR3 is made up of 16 amino acids. The V and J ends lost 0 bases and 2 bases respectively, with 11 bases between them. DNA for the CDR3: TGTGCCAGCAGCTTAGCGGGGGGTAGCCCCTACAATGAGCAGTTCTTC. It is translated as CASSLAGGSPYNEQFF.

This clone appeared a few times. The chain has TRBV11-2 and TRBJ2-7; TRBD2 matches 10 bases. This CDR3 has 15 amino acids. Germline V CDR1 and CDR2: SGHAT, FQNNGV. The V and J ends lost 0 bases and 6 bases, in that order; junction bases with no gene match: 5. The CDR3 DNA reads as TGTGCCAGCAGCTTAGAGGCTAGCGGGGGCCGCGAGCAGTACTTC. The encoded protein is CASSLEASGGREQYF.

This clone was detected a few times. The J gene is TRBJ2-3, the V gene TRBV9; 7 bases align to TRBD2. CDR1 and CDR2 (germline): SGDLS, YYNGEE. The CDR3 spans 16 residues. V gave up 3 bases and J gave up 7 bases; unmatched junction bases: 14. The CDR3 loop is CASSEGPQRGVNTQYF. CDR3 in DNA: TGTGCCAGCAGCGAGGGCCCCCAGCGGGGCGTGAATACGCAGTATTTT. Full variable domain (rest looked up from reference TRBV9 and TRBJ2-3): DSGVTQTPKHLITATGQRVTLRCSPRSGDLSVYWYQQSLDQGLQFLIQYYNGEERAKGNILERFSAQQFPDLHSELNLSSLELGDSALYFCASSEGPQRGVNTQYFGPGTRLTVL.

The chain employs TRBV4-3 and TRBJ2-3; 8 nucleotides align to TRBD2. The V gene end was trimmed by 0 bases and the J gene end by 6 bases; junction bases not matched to a gene: 11. This CDR3 spans 17 amino acids. Germline assignment: CDR1 LGHNA and CDR2 YSLEER. For the CDR3, the DNA is TGCGCCAGCAGCCAAGACTGGCGGGGGGCGGGCATTGATACGCAGTATTTT. Amino acids: CASSQDWRGAGIDTQYF.

In its sample, this clone was seen a few times. This chain connects TRBV7-6 to TRBJ1-5, with a tentative D call TRBD1 (5 bases). Germline CDR1 SGHVS, CDR2 FNYEAQ. This CDR3 has 15 residues. Trimming removed 3 bases from V and 2 bases from J, with 11 bases in between. The chain's CDR3 is CASSLGGMGNQPQHF. CDR3 DNA: TGTGCCAGCAGCTTGGGGGGAATGGGCAATCAGCCCCAGCATTTT.

V and J are TRBV19 and TRBJ1-2; TRBD1 matches at 7 bases. Germline assignment: CDR1 LNHDA and CDR2 SQIVND (reference sequence). After removal of 6 bases from V and 0 bases from J, the junction contained 10 bases not matched to a gene. The CDR3 spans 16 residues. The DNA of the CDR3 is TGTGCCAGTAGCACGCCCCGGGACAGAACTAACTATGGCTACACCTTC. Protein sequence: CASSTPRDRTNYGYTF.

The chain carries TRBV28 and TRBJ1-1; TRBD1 matches 7 bases. The ends lost 5 bases at V and 5 bases at J; junction bases unmatched: 11. The CDR3 is 15 amino acids. CDR1 and CDR2 (germline): MDHEN, SYDVKM. CDR3 in amino acids: CASSPRDRPLTEAFF. CDR3 sequence (DNA): TGTGCCAGCAGTCCCCGGGACAGACCTTTGACTGAAGCTTTCTTT.

This chain uses TRBV27 with TRBJ2-1; no firm D call. There are 15 residues in the CDR3. Deletions cut 5 bases from V and 1 base from J, with 12 bases between. Germline V CDR1 and CDR2: MNHEY, SMNVEV (reference sequence). In DNA form, the CDR3 reads TGTGCCAGCAGTGAGACTCCTTTTTCCTACAATGAGCAGTTCTTC. Its protein product is CASSETPFSYNEQFF.

Only a few counts were recorded for this clone. The chain couples TRBV7-8 to TRBJ1-2; the match to TRBD1 covers 9 bases. Losses at the gene ends were 5 bases for V and 2 bases for J; bases not matched to a gene: 9. The CDR3 loop spans 16 amino acids. Germline lookup yields CDR1 SGHVS and CDR2 FQNEAQ. CDR3 coding DNA: TGTGCCAGCAGCCCCTATTCGACAGGGGGGAACTATGGCTACACCTTC. Its protein is CASSPYSTGGNYGYTF.

The chain links TRBV3-1 (or the pseudogene TRBV3-2) to TRBJ2-1; D gene ambiguous. Trimming pared 1 base from V and 15 bases from J, leaving 16 bases between. Germline V gene lookup returns CDR1 LGHDT and CDR2 YNNKEL (reference sequence). This CDR3 has 13 amino acids. For the CDR3, the DNA is TGTGCCAGCAGCCAAGTCGAGGCTAGTGGCATGTTCTTC. It yields the protein CASSQVEASGMFF.

A few counts support this clone. The CDR3 nucleotides are TGTGCCAGCAGCTTAAACAAGAGGACAGGGAGGGATGAAAAACTGTTTTTT. Its translation: CASSLNKRTGRDEKLFF. The chain couples TRBV7-9 to TRBJ1-4; 8 positions match TRBD1. From germline, CDR1 is SEHNR and CDR2 FQNEAQ (reference sequence). J gave up 6 bases and V 2 bases, and 11 bases lay outside the gene matches. The CDR3 length is 17 residues.